A single sample is the source of the 29 T cell receptor beta chains below, sequenced in a study of blood T cells in healthy people across ages. The use of a sample-barcoded 5' primer and a J-beta primer mix characterized a second PCR of about 7 to 12 cycles. TCRdb reprocessed the 5' RACE reads with MiXCR, giving one entry per CDR3 protein. The repertoire holds 750,000 or so distinct CDR3 sequences, 20% to 25% seen once, with under 10% in the top ten. These same records also appear under a second study, on T cells of mothers and their children.

Sequencing was carried out using blood. These receptors were collected from a boy aged 5-17 years in good health.

This clonotype was seen a few times. The chain combines TRBV2 with TRBJ1-6, with D possibly being TRBD1 (6 bases). The germline V and J ends were trimmed by 4 bases and 9 bases, with 16 bases remaining between them. CDR3 length equals 15 residues. Germline CDR1 reads SNHLY; CDR2 reads FYNNEI. The CDR3 spells CASSVGGAGFSPLHF. The CDR3 bases are TGTGCCAGCAGTGTCGGGGGGGCTGGGTTTTCACCCCTCCACTTT.

This clonotype showed up just a few times. J is TRBJ2-7 and V is TRBV11-2; D might be TRBD2 (6 bases). CDR1 is SGHAT and CDR2 is FQNNGV in the germline V gene. This CDR3 region has 17 residues. Between the trimmed V and J ends, which lost 0 bases and 7 bases, there was a span of 22 bases. The CDR3 is CASSLDVIAVIPPEQYF. The CDR3 DNA reads TGTGCCAGCAGCTTAGATGTCATAGCGGTGATCCCCCCGGAGCAGTACTTC.

The rearrangement links TRBV4-1 to TRBJ2-3, with D maybe TRBD2 (5 bases). V was trimmed by 3 bases and J by 4 bases, leaving 14 bases between them. This CDR3 contains 15 residues. CDR1 is MGHRA, CDR2 YSYEKL, per germline. This CDR3 is CASSQPDTEADTQYF. CDR3 DNA sequence: TGCGCCAGCAGCCAGCCCGACACGGAGGCAGATACGCAGTATTTT.

This clonotype was detected a few times. V and J are TRBV11-2 and TRBJ2-1; 11 positions agree with TRBD2. Trimming removed 5 bases from V and 7 bases from J; junction bases left unmatched: 7. The CDR3 has 15 residues. Germline V CDR1 and CDR2: SGHAT, FQNNGV. The CDR3 loop reads CASSATSGSRNEQFF. For the CDR3, the DNA is TGTGCCAGCAGCGCCACTAGCGGGAGTAGGAATGAGCAGTTCTTC.

The chain joins TRBV15 to TRBJ2-2, with D possibly being TRBD2 (6 bases). Trimming shortened V by 1 base and J by 2 bases, and 14 bases separated the two germline ends. Per germline, CDR1 LNHNV and CDR2 YYDKDF (reference sequence). The CDR3 loop spans 17 amino acids. CDR3 amino acids: CATSRVAARPNTGELFF. The CDR3 DNA follows: TGTGCCACCAGCAGAGTAGCGGCAAGACCTAACACCGGGGAGCTGTTTTTT.

This clonotype was seen only a few times. V usage is TRBV20-1 and J usage is TRBJ1-4; possible D gene TRBD1, 6 bases. The CDR3 runs to 16 residues. V lost 3 bases and J 0 bases, leaving 14 bases between the germline ends. The V gene's germline CDR1 is DFQATT and CDR2 SNEGSKA (reference sequence). The CDR3 loop reads CSARAGVSATNEKLFF. In DNA form, the CDR3 reads TGCAGTGCTAGGGCAGGGGTTTCGGCAACTAATGAAAAACTGTTTTTT.

The chain has TRBV29-1 and TRBJ2-2; D unclear. V lost 5 bases, J lost 5 bases, and 6 bases lay in between. CDR3 length: 11 residues. Germline lookup yields CDR1 SQVTM and CDR2 ANQGSEA. The CDR3 coding sequence is TGCAGCGTTATATTGACCGGGGAGCTGTTTTTT. Residues: CSVILTGELFF.

The chain has TRBV12-3 or TRBV12-4 and TRBJ1-1; D perhaps matches TRBD1 (6 bases). There are 15 residues in the CDR3. V was cut by 6 bases and J by 4 bases, with 18 bases left in between. This CDR3 reads CASSLQGLGGTEAFF. CDR3 nucleotides: TGTGCCAGCAGCTTACAGGGTTTAGGGGGCACTGAAGCTTTCTTT.

J is TRBJ2-7 and V is TRBV28; D unresolved. In germline, CDR1 is MDHEN, CDR2 SYDVKM. V was clipped by 3 bases and J by 7 bases, with 13 bases between them. CDR3 length: 13 amino acids. The CDR3 coding sequence is TGTGCCAGCAGTTTTCCCGACCTACGTGAGCAGTACTTC. Its protein product is CASSFPDLREQYF.

The CDR3: CASGSRTGGFAEAFF. CDR3 bases: TGTGCTAGTGGTTCCAGAACAGGGGGATTCGCTGAAGCTTTCTTT. The chain is built from TRBV12-5 and TRBJ1-1; 8 bases agree with TRBD1. Germline lookup yields CDR1 LGHNT and CDR2 FRNRAP. This CDR3 is 15 amino acids long. Trimming took 4 bases from V and 6 from J; bases not matched to a gene: 10.

The genes are TRBV7-2 and TRBJ2-1, with 10 bases aligning to TRBD2. Germline-derived CDR1 and CDR2 are SGHTA and FQGNSA. The CDR3 consists of 16 residues. The J segment lost 8 bases and the V segment lost 5 bases, leaving 12 bases of the junction unmatched. CDR3 region: CASSITPGLAIYEQFF. The CDR3 DNA is TGTGCCAGCAGCATTACACCGGGACTAGCGATCTATGAGCAGTTCTTC.

The chain is built from TRBV29-1 and TRBJ2-1; D is ambiguous. This CDR3 comprises 13 residues. V lost 6 bases to trimming and J lost 5 bases, with 14 bases between them. Per germline, CDR1 SQVTM and CDR2 ANQGSEA. In DNA, the CDR3 is TGCAGCGTCCCAGGAAGCGTCCACAATGAGCAGTTCTTC. Translation gives CSVPGSVHNEQFF.

This clonotype has a handful of counts. The chain employs TRBV12-5 and TRBJ2-2; possible D gene TRBD2, 6 bases. Trimming took 6 bases from V and 7 from J, leaving 18 bases between them. CDR1 is LGHNT, CDR2 FRNRAP, per germline. CDR3 length: 15 amino acids. The CDR3: CASGREMGGDGELFF. The CDR3 DNA follows: TGTGCTAGTGGCCGAGAGATGGGGGGTGACGGGGAGCTGTTTTTT.

The chain links TRBV6-5 to TRBJ2-5; D not resolved. This CDR3 has 16 amino acids. Germline V gene lookup returns CDR1 MNHEY and CDR2 SVGAGI. Trimming took 0 bases from V and 1 from J, leaving 12 bases between them. This CDR3 reads CASSYSAYGFQETQYF. CDR3 nucleotide sequence: TGTGCCAGCAGTTACTCAGCTTACGGGTTCCAAGAGACCCAGTACTTC.

This clonotype was detected only a few times. The junction departs from the called germline gene at one end, perhaps through a read error. The CDR3 DNA reads as TGCGCCAGCAGCCCACTGTCGACCGGGGAGCTGTTTTTT. Translated, it gives CASSPLSTGELFF. The chain carries TRBV5-6 and TRBJ2-2; the D is unclear. Germline values: CDR1 SGHDT, CDR2 YYEEEE. There are 13 residues in the CDR3.

This chain joins TRBV19 and TRBJ1-1, with no clear D. The CDR3 is 13 residues long. The V gene's germline CDR1 is LNHDA and CDR2 SQIVND (reference sequence). V was cut by 2 bases and J by 2 bases, with 6 bases left in between. DNA of the CDR3: TGTGCCAGTAGTATAATCCATAACACTGAAGCTTTCTTT. The encoded protein is CASSIIHNTEAFF.

The sample holds a few counts of this clonotype. The CDR3: CASSQDQGGIYEQYF. CDR3 nucleotides: TGCGCCAGCAGCCAAGATCAAGGGGGGATCTACGAGCAGTACTTC. The V gene is TRBV4-3, the J gene TRBJ2-5, with D perhaps TRBD1 or TRBD2 (6 bases each). TRBJ2-7 explains the end of the DNA better; the J call may be wrong. The CDR3 has 15 residues. Germline V CDR1 and CDR2: LGHNA, YSLEER.

This clonotype was counted only a few times. This chain links TRBV5-1 with TRBJ2-5; D unresolved. This CDR3 contains 15 residues. CDR1 is SGHRS and CDR2 is YFSETQ in the germline V gene. Deletions cut 4 bases from V and 0 bases from J, with 13 bases between. The CDR3 is CASSPRVGHQETQYF. The CDR3 DNA is TGCGCCAGCAGCCCCCGTGTCGGTCACCAAGAGACCCAGTACTTC.

The genes are TRBV9 and TRBJ2-3; D call uncertain. From germline, CDR1 is SGDLS and CDR2 YYNGEE. CDR3 size: 13 residues. The germline V and J ends were trimmed by 2 bases and 4 bases, with 8 bases remaining between them. The CDR3 DNA sequence: TGTGCCAGCAGCGTTCCGGGTGCAGATACGCAGTATTTT. Translation gives CASSVPGADTQYF.

J is TRBJ2-7 and V is TRBV7-2, with 9 positions matching TRBD1. The germline gives CDR1 SGHTA, CDR2 FQGNSA. The V segment lost 5 bases and the J segment 7 bases; nucleotides outside the gene matches: 12. This CDR3 comprises 15 residues. The CDR3 region is CASSAETGTGREQYF. The CDR3, as DNA: TGTGCCAGCAGCGCCGAGACCGGGACAGGGCGGGAGCAGTACTTC.

CDR3: CSARELGGEDYEQYF. As DNA, the CDR3 is TGCAGTGCTAGAGAGTTGGGGGGAGAGGACTACGAGCAGTACTTC. The chain has TRBV20-1 and TRBJ2-7, with D tentatively TRBD2 (6 bases). CDR3 length: 15 amino acids. Trimming cost V 0 bases and J 3 bases, with 15 bases left between them. Germline CDR1 reads DFQATT; CDR2 reads SNEGSKA (reference sequence).

This clonotype was recorded a few times. The CDR3 is CAISRGGMETQYF. CDR3 nucleotides: TGTGCCATATCAAGGGGGGGTATGGAGACCCAGTACTTC. This rearrangement joins TRBV10-3 to TRBJ2-5, with D possibly being TRBD2 (7 bases). CDR1 ENHRY and CDR2 SYGVKD come from the germline V gene. This CDR3 has 13 amino acids. Trimming cost V 9 bases and J 5 bases, with 16 bases left between them.

The chain couples TRBV29-1 to TRBJ2-5; D unresolved. This CDR3 is built from 15 residues. The V and J ends lost 0 bases and 2 bases respectively, with 13 bases between them. CDR1 and CDR2 (germline): SQVTM, ANQGSEA. CDR3 coding DNA: TGCAGCGTTGAAGATCGGGTCCCCGGGCAAGAGACCCAGTACTTC. It is translated as CSVEDRVPGQETQYF.

V usage is TRBV2 and J usage is TRBJ2-2; 8 bases line up with TRBD2. Trimming cost V 8 bases and J 7 bases; bases outside gene matches: 12. The CDR3 has 15 amino acids. CDR1 and CDR2 from the germline V gene are SNHLY and FYNNEI. In DNA form, the CDR3 reads TGTGCCAGCGCCCAGGGACTAGTGAGCGGCGGGGAGCTGTTTTTT. It translates to CASAQGLVSGGELFF.

The CDR3 bases are TGTGCCAGCAGCTTAACCCCTGGGACACACCAAGAGACCCAGTACTTC. Translating gives CASSLTPGTHQETQYF. V gene TRBV5-5 combines with J gene TRBJ2-5; a weak D match, TRBD1 (6 bases). V was trimmed by 2 bases and J by 0 bases, leaving 14 bases between them. This CDR3 is built from 16 residues. CDR1 and CDR2 from the germline V gene are SGHKS and YYEKEE (reference sequence).

The J gene is TRBJ2-1, the V gene TRBV10-3; 15 nucleotides line up with TRBD2. CDR1 ENHRY and CDR2 SYGVKD come from the germline V gene. The CDR3 is made up of 16 amino acids. V lost 9 bases and J lost 9; bases outside the gene matches: 12. The CDR3 nucleotides read TGTGCCATTAGACCGGGACTAGCGGGAGGAGGGACTGAGCAGTTCTTC. Translating it yields CAIRPGLAGGGTEQFF.

The chain uses TRBV2 and TRBJ2-5; D unresolved. Between the trimmed V and J ends, which lost 8 bases and 5 bases, there was a span of 9 bases. This CDR3 comprises 11 residues. Germline V gives CDR1 SNHLY, CDR2 FYNNEI. The CDR3 is CASQDGETQYF. In nucleotides, the CDR3 is TGTGCCAGCCAAGATGGGGAGACCCAGTACTTC.

The rearrangement joins TRBV7-9 to TRBJ2-5; the D call may be TRBD1 or TRBD2 (5 bases each). The J call is uncertain, as TRBJ2-1 better fits the DNA end. This CDR3 has 16 amino acids. Germline CDR1 is SEHNR and CDR2 is FQNEAQ (reference sequence). The CDR3: CASILGRGAPQETQFF. The DNA of the CDR3 is TGTGCCAGCATCCTTGGTAGAGGGGCACCCCAAGAGACCCAGTTCTTC.

This clonotype turned up a few times. The chain couples TRBV29-1 to TRBJ2-1, with TRBD1 matching over 10 bases. Germline CDR1 is SQVTM and CDR2 is ANQGSEA. The CDR3 covers 15 residues. The V gene end was trimmed by 1 base and the J gene end by 4 bases; junction bases not matched to a gene: 4. Here the CDR3 DNA reads TGCAGCGTTGAAGTCCCGGACAGGGGGTACAATGAGCAGTTCTTC. As protein: CSVEVPDRGYNEQFF.